These 16 T cell receptor beta chains originate from one sample sequenced in a study of control samples from healthy donors and cancer patients. Sequenced by immunoSEQ multiplex PCR; TCRdb stores in-frame clones only, minus some. The repertoire holds about 96,000 clones, with roughly 93% as singletons. The sequenced sample was blood. The receptors come from a man aged 18 to 30 in good health.

This clone turned up a few times. V usage is TRBV13 and J usage is TRBJ2-7; D is uncertain. Germline CDR1 reads PRHDT; CDR2 reads FYEKMQ (reference sequence). Trimming removed 5 bases at V and 6 bases at J, with 14 bases between. The length of the CDR3 is 13 residues. CDR3 nucleotides: TGTGCCAGCAGCCCCCGGGCCGCTATCGAGCAGTACTTC. It yields the protein CASSPRAAIEQYF.

A single count supports this clone. The chain carries TRBV18 and TRBJ1-5, with 11 bases identical to TRBD1. The J segment lost 1 base and the V segment lost 1 base, leaving 6 bases of the junction unmatched. The CDR3 loop spans 18 amino acids. CDR1 KGHSH and CDR2 LQKENI come from the germline V gene. DNA for the CDR3: TGTGCCAGCTCACCACGGAGGACAGGGGGCGAGAGCAATCAGCCCCAGCATTTT. Its protein is CASSPRRTGGESNQPQHF.

There are a few counts of this clone. This chain joins TRBV4-2 and TRBJ1-3; D possibly corresponds to TRBD1 (5 bases). This CDR3 comprises 16 residues. V gave up 0 bases and J gave up 4 bases, with 13 bases separating them. From germline, CDR1 is LGHNA and CDR2 YNFKEQ. The CDR3 region is CASSQDQGQGGNTIYF. CDR3 nucleotides: TGTGCCAGCAGCCAAGATCAGGGCCAGGGAGGAAACACCATATATTTT.

This rearrangement joins TRBV4-1 to TRBJ1-5, with 10 positions matching TRBD1. V lost 5 bases and J lost 2; bases outside the gene matches: 3. This CDR3 region has 15 residues. CDR1 is MGHRA and CDR2 is YSYEKL in the germline V gene. CDR3 loop: CASSAGTGGNQPQHF. CDR3 sequence (DNA): TGCGCCAGCAGCGCCGGGACAGGGGGCAATCAGCCCCAGCATTTT.

The chain couples TRBV29-1 to TRBJ1-2, with D possibly being TRBD1 (5 bases). Germline V lookup: CDR1 SQVTM, CDR2 ANQGSEA. V was trimmed by 4 bases and J by 8 bases, leaving 14 bases between them. The CDR3 runs to 12 residues. In DNA, the CDR3 is TGCAGCGTTGCCTCTTTGAGGGGCGGCTACACCTTC. It yields the protein CSVASLRGGYTF.

V usage is TRBV27 and J usage is TRBJ2-7; 12 bases are shared with TRBD2. The CDR3 runs to 18 residues. The ends lost 4 bases at V and 1 base at J; junction bases unmatched: 11. CDR1 and CDR2 (germline): MNHEY, SMNVEV (reference sequence). CDR3 in amino acids: CASSSYGLAGQFSYEQYF. In DNA form, the CDR3 reads TGTGCCAGCAGTTCTTATGGACTAGCGGGACAATTTTCCTACGAGCAGTACTTC.

The chain uses TRBV28 and TRBJ2-1; D possibly corresponds to TRBD1 (5 bases). The CDR3 has 15 residues. CDR1 is MDHEN and CDR2 is SYDVKM in the germline V gene. V was shortened by 1 base and J by 7 bases, with 14 bases between the two germline ends. As DNA, the CDR3 is TGTGCCAGCAGTTTATCCAGGCAGGGTCCAAATGAGCAGTTCTTC. Translation gives CASSLSRQGPNEQFF.

This clone has just one count. The DNA of the CDR3 is TGTGCCAGCAGCGAGAGGACAGGGGTTTCCTACGAGCAGTACTTC. It codes for CASSERTGVSYEQYF. The V gene is TRBV5-5, the J gene TRBJ2-7, with 9 bases lining up with TRBD1. Per germline, CDR1 SGHKS and CDR2 YYEKEE (reference sequence). The V segment lost 4 bases and the J segment 1 base; nucleotides outside the gene matches: 6. This CDR3 has 15 amino acids.

This chain uses TRBV6-5 with TRBJ1-1, with D possibly TRBD1 on 5 matching bases. Germline-derived CDR1 and CDR2 are MNHEY and SVGAGI. The CDR3 loop spans 15 amino acids. Deletions cut 0 bases from V and 3 bases from J, with 11 bases between. The CDR3 DNA reads TGTGCCAGCAGTTACTCGGGAGGGGTTGACACTGAAGCTTTCTTT. This encodes CASSYSGGVDTEAFF.

The chain carries TRBV6-2 or TRBV6-3 and TRBJ1-5, with D possibly TRBD1 on 5 matching bases. Between the trimmed V and J ends, which lost 3 bases and 7 bases, there was a span of 10 bases. Looked up from germline, CDR1 is MNHEY and CDR2 is SVGEGT. CDR3 size: 13 residues. CDR3 nucleotides: TGTGCCAGCAGTTATAGGGGAAACCAGCCCCAGCATTTT. It specifies CASSYRGNQPQHF.

This chain uses TRBV5-1 with TRBJ2-2; 8 nucleotides align to TRBD1. Germline loops: CDR1 SGHRS, CDR2 YFSETQ. There are 14 residues in the CDR3. Trimming at V came to 1 base and at J to 7 bases, leaving 3 bases not matched to a gene. This chain's CDR3 is CASSLRQGNGELFF. The CDR3 nucleotides read TGCGCCAGCAGCTTGAGACAGGGGAACGGGGAGCTGTTTTTT.

This chain joins TRBV2 and TRBJ2-7; the match to TRBD1 covers 9 bases. CDR3 length: 14 amino acids. Unmatched junction bases numbered 6, after V lost 9 bases and J lost 0 bases. Germline assignment: CDR1 SNHLY and CDR2 FYNNEI. Here the CDR3 DNA reads TGTGCCAGTACCGGGACAGGGATCTCCTACGAGCAGTACTTC. It is translated as CASTGTGISYEQYF.

The rearrangement joins TRBV19 to TRBJ2-1; D is undetermined. Germline CDR1 LNHDA, CDR2 SQIVND (reference sequence). Trimming removed 0 bases at V and 9 bases at J, with 9 bases between. The CDR3 is 13 amino acids. CDR3 DNA sequence: TGTGCCAGTAGTATAGATGGTTGGAGTGAGCAGTTCTTC. Its translation: CASSIDGWSEQFF.

The chain links TRBV6-5 to TRBJ1-3, with 7 bases identical to TRBD1. The CDR3 consists of 14 residues. Trimming took 8 bases from V and 7 from J; bases not matched to a gene: 11. Germline V gene lookup returns CDR1 MNHEY and CDR2 SVGAGI. Written as DNA, the CDR3 is TGTGCCAGCCGCAGGGCAGGGGGAGTGAACACCATATATTTT. It is translated as CASRRAGGVNTIYF.

V usage is TRBV3-1 (or the pseudogene TRBV3-2) and J usage is TRBJ1-2; no clear D gene. V was shortened by 1 base and J by 6 bases, with 12 bases between the two germline ends. CDR1 LGHDT and CDR2 YNNKEL come from the germline V gene (reference sequence). The CDR3 covers 14 residues. The CDR3 DNA sequence: TGTGCCAGCAGCCAAGCATCTGTTGGCAATGGCTACACCTTC. Its translation: CASSQASVGNGYTF.

The chain links TRBV20-1 to TRBJ2-1; 10 bases line up with TRBD2. With 3 bases clipped from V and 4 bases from J, the junction kept 9 bases outside the gene matches. There are 16 residues in the CDR3. CDR1 is DFQATT and CDR2 is SNEGSKA in the germline V gene (reference sequence). As DNA, the CDR3 is TGCAGTGCTAGTGTCCCTAGCGGGAGAGTTTACAATGAGCAGTTCTTC. Its translation is CSASVPSGRVYNEQFF.